This TCR beta chain was captured in a study of CD8+ T cells in alopecia areata. TCR sequencing used cDNA made by reverse transcription of extracted RNA. Generated by immunoSEQ multiplex PCR, the TCRdb table keeps only in-frame clones and is missing some. The sample records fewer than 150,000 clones, 82% being singletons. As for treatment: oral pan-JAK inhibitor, 5-10 mg twice daily. Alopecia areata patients provided lesional scalp punch biopsies and peripheral blood, both collected for the study. Investigators sorted PBMCs to obtain both CD4+ and CD8+ T cells. This CDR3 is 19 amino acids long. V shed 3 bases and J 0 bases; nucleotides not matched to a gene: 7. CDR1 MGHRA and CDR2 YSYEKL come from the germline V gene. A note on this clone: Its antigen remains unidentified.

Study results and limitations: With one nonresponder, baseline CD8+ expansion's link to response remains uncertain. Scalp clonality dropped significantly under tofacitinib, as did expanded CD8+ top-100 clones.

This TCR derives from a human donor with alopecia areata. The gene calls are TRBV4-1 and TRBJ2-2, with 13 nucleotides matching TRBD2. This specimen consisted of CD8+ T cells sorted from blood, obtained at week 4, from a patient treated with tofacitinib. The CDR3 here is CASSHRLAGGYSNTGELFF. The CDR3 nucleotides are TGCGCCAGCAGCCATCGACTAGCGGGGGGCTACTCGAACACCGGGGAGCTGTTTTTT.